This T cell receptor beta chain is drawn from a study of immune evolution from preneoplasia to lung adenocarcinoma. The protocol was immunoSEQ multiplex PCR, while the TCRdb copy is restricted to in-frame clones and leaves out a portion. Of several thousand clones in the sample, about 81% were seen once. This CDR3 is 16 amino acids long. Germline V gene lookup returns CDR1 SGHRS and CDR2 YFSETQ. The V gene lost 1 base and the J gene lost 0 bases, with 10 bases spanning the gap. This TCR came from a person between 50 and 60 years old with lung adenocarcinoma. The chain employs TRBV5-1 and TRBJ2-2; D is perhaps TRBD2 (5 bases). Sequenced material: FFPE invasive lung adenocarcinoma tissue. CDR3 loop: CASSLRSGTNTGELFF. The CDR3 DNA follows: TGCGCCAGCAGCTTGCGTTCGGGAACGAACACCGGGGAGCTGTTTTTT.